This T cell receptor (beta chain) was obtained from a study of blood T cell repertoires in COVID-19 (TCRdb year 2020). For the study in its entirety: Samples from collaborators originated in the United States, Italy and Spain and spanned both the acute and convalescent phases of COVID-19. The material from the prospective study consisted of cDNA or gDNA derived from T cells, B-cell-depleted T cells, or PBMCs. Samples were obtained from the ongoing ImmuneRACE study (first 160 participants) and from over 1,000 subjects provided by 6 global collaborators. Deeply sampled blood TCRbeta repertoires from subjects exposed to, actively infected with, or recovered from COVID-19 were included in the dataset. The sample metadata nearly always contained a de-identified subject ID, COVID-19 status, age in years and sex. The repertoires were released in a freely available public database meant as a resource for research on the immune response to SARS-CoV-2. Where available, HLA class I and class II types were obtained from metadata supplied by the sample provider rather than from assay-based typing. Summary of the overall study and its limitations: How much clinical and demographic metadata was included differed by source and by participant, and the metadata was provided uncurated.

Participants in the prospective study were aged about 18 to 100 years, lived in under 30 United States geographic areas, and enrolled through a virtual design. To assign participants to cohorts, the prospective study relied on clinical history that participants themselves reported in a screening survey and a study questionnaire. For ImmuneRACE Cohort 3, a participant was defined as recovered based on two consecutive negative NP/OP PCR tests, clearance by a healthcare professional, or resolution of symptoms. In the prospective study, mobile phlebotomists collected whole blood, serum and a nasopharyngeal or oropharyngeal swab from each participant. Additional blood draws and questionnaires over an approximately 2-month period could optionally be provided by prospective study participants. Before DNA extraction, prospective study blood samples were shipped either frozen or at room temperature. The germline V and J ends show losses of 8 bases and 4 bases respectively, and no gene match explains 13 bases of the junction. The germline V gene supplies CDR1 SNHLY and CDR2 FYNNEI. Taken from cysteine to phenylalanine, the CDR3 has 17 residues. Of all the DNA, just the CDR3 is kept, 51 bases in frame from base 1.

A word on this clone: Its target antigen remains unknown. Base qualities are not provided; no much larger clone lies one nucleotide away.

The immunoSEQ Assay, a bias-controlled multiplex PCR, was used to amplify TCRbeta CDR3 regions from genomic DNA. In the original analysis: Within the assay, amplification of reference gene primers was used to estimate how many nucleated cells each sample contained. Sequence reads were collapsed and filtered to measure the absolute abundance of every unique TCRbeta CDR3 rearrangement. For each sample, productive Simpson clonality was calculated by taking the square root of Simpson's diversity index across productive rearrangements. The table was pulled from immuneACCESS by TCRdb, which kept in-frame rearrangements only. Such tables lose some clones; where checked, under half of the loss comes from unresolved V genes, and the rest has no known cause. Clonal size and the V and J genes are those of that table, whereas D and trimming came from the DNA. In this sample the table shows about 220,000 clones, about 80% of which occur a single time. Over 12% of the sample is in the top ten clones.

The sequence came from a man aged 35 to 55 who had recovered from COVID-19. The chain uses TRBV2 and TRBJ2-3; the junction holds 12 bases that match TRBD2. Sequenced input: PBMCs or T cells enriched from blood (not recorded which). The bases are TGTGCCAGCGGGGGGGCGAGAGGACTAGCGGGACCAGATACGCAGTATTTT. This is translated as CASGGARGLAGPDTQYF.